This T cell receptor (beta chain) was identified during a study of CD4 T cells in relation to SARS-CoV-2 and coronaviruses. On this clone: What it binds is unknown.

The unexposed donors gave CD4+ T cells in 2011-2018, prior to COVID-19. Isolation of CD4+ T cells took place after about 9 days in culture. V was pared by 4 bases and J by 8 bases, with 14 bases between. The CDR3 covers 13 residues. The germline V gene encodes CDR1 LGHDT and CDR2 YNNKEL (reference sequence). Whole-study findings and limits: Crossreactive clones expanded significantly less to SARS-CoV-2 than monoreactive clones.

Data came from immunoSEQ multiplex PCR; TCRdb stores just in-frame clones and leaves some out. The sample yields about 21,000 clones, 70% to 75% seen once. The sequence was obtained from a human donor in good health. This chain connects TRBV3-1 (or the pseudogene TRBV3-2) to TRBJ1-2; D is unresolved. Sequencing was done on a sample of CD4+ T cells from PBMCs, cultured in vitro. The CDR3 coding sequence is TGTGCCAGCAGCCCCGGGTCACCTTTAGGCTACACCTTC. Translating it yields CASSPGSPLGYTF.